This T cell receptor beta chain came from a study of T cells in localized non-small cell lung cancer. General study findings and limits: Peak T cell clonality was found in uninvolved adjacent lung, exceeding tumor.

V was pared by 0 bases and J by 6 bases, with 11 bases of the junction left unmatched. This CDR3 is 16 amino acids long. Germline CDR1 reads SGHRS; CDR2 reads YFSETQ. TCRdb's copy holds only in-frame clones and misses some; the assay was immunoSEQ multiplex PCR. Seen here are over 30,000 clones, roughly 78% observed once, and the top ten hold approximately 35%. A word on this clone: The antigen is not known.

The clonotype comes from a male donor aged 60 or over with stage II squamous cell lung carcinoma. Source: peripheral blood, taken before any cancer treatment. The chain links TRBV5-1 to TRBJ1-2; 7 nucleotides line up with TRBD1. The CDR3 DNA follows: TGCGCCAGCAGCTTGGTCCCCGCCGCAGGGGGGGATGGCTACACCTTC. This translates into CASSLVPAAGGDGYTF.